The 25 T cell receptor beta chains in this list originate from one sample, sequenced in a study of cytotoxic CD8 clonotypes in ibrutinib-treated CLL. Here immunoSEQ multiplex PCR was the method, and the copy in TCRdb shows in-frame clones only, minus some. The table has fewer than 300,000 clones, about 72% seen once. The specimen was PBMCs, collected at disease progression, from a patient treated with ibrutinib. These receptor sequences come from a human donor with chronic lymphocytic leukemia.

This rearrangement joins TRBV29-1 to TRBJ1-2; D possibly corresponds to TRBD1 (5 bases). The ends were cut back, 7 bases at V and 4 bases at J, with 16 bases in the middle. Germline CDR1 is SQVTM and CDR2 is ANQGSEA. There are 13 residues in the CDR3. CDR3 nucleotide sequence: TGCAGCGGAACAGGTGCGGGGGGCTATGGCTACACCTTC. It is translated as CSGTGAGGYGYTF.

The chain has TRBV4-1 and TRBJ2-7; no definite D call. Trimming removed 4 bases from V and 0 bases from J, with 16 bases in between. The CDR3 consists of 16 residues. Germline-derived CDR1 and CDR2 are MGHRA and YSYEKL. The chain's CDR3 is CASSPNPGEPSYEQYF. The CDR3 bases are TGCGCCAGCAGCCCAAATCCCGGAGAGCCCTCCTACGAGCAGTACTTC.

This rearrangement joins TRBV7-9 to TRBJ2-7, with D hard to call. V was cut by 4 bases and J by 9 bases, with 13 bases left in between. This CDR3 is 12 amino acids long. In germline, CDR1 is SEHNR, CDR2 FQNEAQ (reference sequence). This chain's CDR3 is CASSSWRSGQYF. The DNA of the CDR3 is TGTGCCAGCAGCTCTTGGAGATCTGGGCAGTACTTC.

The chain combines TRBV2 with TRBJ2-7; D call uncertain. Trimming took off 0 bases at V and 9 bases at J, with 12 bases between the two ends. The CDR3 length is 13 residues. CDR1 SNHLY and CDR2 FYNNEI come from the germline V gene. As DNA, the CDR3 is TGTGCCAGCAGTGAAGCGCTTCGATTCGGGCAGTACTTC. It is translated as CASSEALRFGQYF.

This clone was observed once. J is TRBJ2-7 and V is TRBV19, with 8 positions matching TRBD2. The CDR3 is 15 amino acids. Trimming took 6 bases from V and 0 from J; bases not matched to a gene: 7. Germline lookup yields CDR1 LNHDA and CDR2 SQIVND (reference sequence). The CDR3 loop is CASRPVGTSSYEQYF. Written as DNA, the CDR3 is TGTGCCAGTAGACCCGTGGGGACTAGCTCCTACGAGCAGTACTTC. Together with reference TRBV19 and TRBJ2-7, the CDR3 gives the full variable domain: DGGITQSPKYLFRKEGQNVTLSCEQNLNHDAMYWYRQDPGQGLRLIYYSQIVNDFQKGDIAEGYSVSREKKESFPLTVTSAQKNPTAFYLCASRPVGTSSYEQYFGPGTRLTVT.

V gene TRBV19 combines with J gene TRBJ2-2, with TRBD1 identical over 7 bases. V shed 7 bases, J shed 0 bases, and the junction held 11 bases outside the gene matches. The CDR3 totals 17 residues. Germline V gene data show CDR1 as LNHDA and CDR2 as SQIVND (reference sequence). CDR3 DNA: TGTGCCAGTACCTTAACAGGGGCCGGCTCGAACACCGGGGAGCTGTTTTTT. It translates to CASTLTGAGSNTGELFF.

The CDR3 region is CASSVETSPAYEQYF. CDR3 DNA: TGTGCCAGCAGCGTAGAGACTAGCCCGGCCTACGAGCAGTACTTC. This rearrangement joins TRBV9 to TRBJ2-7; TRBD2 agrees at 7 bases. The germline V gene encodes CDR1 SGDLS and CDR2 YYNGEE. With V trimmed by 0 bases and J by 2 bases, 5 bases remained unmatched. The length of the CDR3 is 15 residues.

The chain employs TRBV2 and TRBJ2-6; tentatively, D is TRBD1 (6 bases). This CDR3 is 14 amino acids long. Looked up from germline, CDR1 is SNHLY and CDR2 is FYNNEI. The V end was cut by 10 bases, the J end by 4 bases, with 14 bases between. Here the CDR3 reads CATHLGAGANVLTF. CDR3 nucleotide sequence: TGTGCCACCCACCTGGGGGCAGGGGCCAACGTCCTGACTTTC.

The CDR3 coding sequence is TGTGCCAGCAGCCTACTACGGTATGGCTACACCTTC. Translation: CASSLLRYGYTF. The chain carries TRBV28 and TRBJ1-2; no clear D gene. Germline V gene lookup returns CDR1 MDHEN and CDR2 SYDVKM. The germline V and J ends were trimmed by 6 bases and 5 bases, with 10 bases remaining between them. The CDR3 is 12 amino acids.

The chain carries TRBV2 and TRBJ2-7, with TRBD2 matching 13 bases. Germline CDR1 SNHLY, CDR2 FYNNEI. J gave up 6 bases and V 9 bases, and 5 bases lay outside the gene matches. This CDR3 region has 13 residues. The CDR3 DNA reads as TGTGCCAGGAGACTAGCGGGGGGAATCGAGCAGTACTTC. Protein sequence: CARRLAGGIEQYF.

V gene TRBV29-1 combines with J gene TRBJ2-7; D gene ambiguous. This CDR3 has 12 residues. In germline, CDR1 is SQVTM, CDR2 ANQGSEA. Trimming left V 3 bases short and J 3 bases short, with 9 bases between. The CDR3 protein is CSVETSVYEQYF. CDR3 bases: TGCAGCGTTGAGACTTCCGTCTACGAGCAGTACTTC.

J is TRBJ2-1 and V is TRBV27; tentatively, D is TRBD2 (5 bases). CDR3 length: 15 residues. The ends were cut back, 0 bases at V and 3 bases at J, with 9 bases in the middle. Germline loops: CDR1 MNHEY, CDR2 SMNVEV (reference sequence). The CDR3 spells CASSLSTRVYNEQFF. The CDR3 region has the DNA TGTGCCAGCAGTTTATCGACGAGGGTCTACAATGAGCAGTTCTTC.

The CDR3 nucleotides read TGTGCCAGCAGCTTACGGACTAGCGGTGGGTACGAGCAGTACTTC. This encodes CASSLRTSGGYEQYF. This rearrangement joins TRBV7-2 to TRBJ2-7; 10 nucleotides line up with TRBD2. Germline V gives CDR1 SGHTA, CDR2 FQGNSA. The CDR3 has 15 amino acids. V lost 2 bases, J lost 4 bases, and 5 bases stayed unmatched. Supplemented by reference TRBV7-2 and TRBJ2-7, the full variable domain reads GAGVSQSPSNKVTEKGKDVELRCDPISGHTALYWYRQSLGQGLEFLIYFQGNSAPDKSGLPSDRFSAERTGGSVSTLTIQRTQQEDSAVYLCASSLRTSGGYEQYFGPGTRLTVT.

This clone was recorded many times. The chain is built from TRBV7-9 and TRBJ2-7; possibly TRBD2 for D (5 bases). CDR3 length: 13 amino acids. The V gene's germline CDR1 is SEHNR and CDR2 FQNEAQ (reference sequence). Trimming took 5 bases from V and 10 from J, leaving 18 bases between them. CDR3 in DNA: TGTGCCAGCAGCGCCCGACCTCCCGGACTCCAGTACTTC. Translation: CASSARPPGLQYF.

The chain has TRBV7-8 and TRBJ2-2; TRBD1 aligns across 8 bases. The CDR3 consists of 15 residues. With 7 bases clipped from V and 6 bases from J, the junction kept 10 bases outside the gene matches. The germline V gene has CDR1 SGHVS and CDR2 FQNEAQ. The CDR3 DNA is TGTGCCAGCACCACCGGCAGGGGGCGGGCCGGGGAGCTGTTTTTT. Its translation: CASTTGRGRAGELFF. Using reference TRBV7-8 and TRBJ2-2 for the parts outside the CDR3, the full variable domain is GAGVSQSPRYKVAKRGQDVALRCDPISGHVSLFWYQQALGQGPEFLTYFQNEAQLDKSGLPSDRFFAERPEGSVSTLKIQRTQQEDSAVYLCASTTGRGRAGELFFGEGSRLTVL.

The chain links TRBV5-1 to TRBJ2-5, with 7 positions matching TRBD1. Germline V gene data show CDR1 as SGHRS and CDR2 as YFSETQ. The CDR3 runs to 16 residues. J was trimmed by 2 bases and V by 0 bases; bases with no gene match: 7. The CDR3: CASSLGDRVAQETQYF. DNA for the CDR3: TGCGCCAGCAGCTTGGGAGACAGGGTGGCGCAAGAGACCCAGTACTTC.

This clone was seen a few times. The CDR3 sequence is CASSPSGELTYEQYF. The CDR3 bases are TGTGCCAGCAGCCCTTCGGGGGAGCTGACATACGAGCAGTACTTC. The rearrangement joins TRBV9 to TRBJ2-7; weak D call: TRBD2 (6 bases). Germline V gives CDR1 SGDLS, CDR2 YYNGEE. The CDR3 totals 15 residues. The V end was cut by 4 bases, the J end by 4 bases, with 18 bases between.

DNA of the CDR3: TGTGCCAGCAGCGTAGGGGGACAACAATCTGGTGGCTACACCTTC. Protein: CASSVGGQQSGGYTF. J is TRBJ1-2 and V is TRBV9, with D perhaps TRBD1 (6 bases). The length of the CDR3 is 15 residues. Germline V gene sequence: CDR1 SGDLS, CDR2 YYNGEE. V was clipped by 0 bases and J by 7 bases, with 16 bases between them.

This clone was detected once. In the same sample, other DNA sequences code for this CDR3. V and J are TRBV9 and TRBJ2-1; the match to TRBD2 covers 11 bases. Germline values: CDR1 SGDLS, CDR2 YYNGEE. The CDR3 runs 15 residues. J was trimmed by 5 bases and V by 3 bases; bases with no gene match: 4. CDR3 DNA: TGTGCCAGCAGCGCGAGGACTAGCGGGCACAATGAGCAGTTCTTC. Protein sequence: CASSARTSGHNEQFF.

The chain joins TRBV2 to TRBJ2-7; TRBD2 matches at 7 bases. The junction had 6 bases not matched to a gene; V was cut back by 4 bases and J by 3 bases. The CDR3 loop spans 14 amino acids. Germline V gives CDR1 SNHLY, CDR2 FYNNEI. The CDR3 here is CASSGWLAVYEQYF. In nucleotides, the CDR3 is TGTGCCAGCAGTGGATGGCTAGCGGTCTACGAGCAGTACTTC.

J is TRBJ2-7 and V is TRBV4-1, with D unclear. From germline, CDR1 is MGHRA and CDR2 YSYEKL. The CDR3 contains 14 residues. Trimming removed 2 bases at V and 3 bases at J, with 11 bases between. The CDR3 DNA reads TGCGCCAGCAGCCAAAGAACCCTAGGCTACGAGCAGTACTTC. This translates into CASSQRTLGYEQYF.

This clone was picked up a small number of times. This chain joins TRBV25-1 and TRBJ1-2; possibly TRBD1 for D (5 bases). Germline V gene data show CDR1 as MGHDK and CDR2 as SYGVNS. The CDR3 loop spans 15 amino acids. Deletions cut 5 bases from V and 0 bases from J, with 13 bases between. The CDR3 DNA is TGTGCCAGCAGTCGGTGGGGCCAAGCTAACTATGGCTACACCTTC. It encodes CASSRWGQANYGYTF.

V usage is TRBV28 and J usage is TRBJ1-5; the match to TRBD1 covers 8 bases. Trimming cost V 5 bases and J 7 bases; bases outside gene matches: 16. CDR1 and CDR2 (germline): MDHEN, SYDVKM. CDR3 length: 17 residues. CDR3 nucleotide sequence: TGTGCCAGCAGTCTTAACCCTGGAGGACAGGGACGCCAGCCCCAGCATTTT. It encodes CASSLNPGGQGRQPQHF.

V is TRBV5-1 and J is TRBJ2-5; TRBD1 matches at 10 bases. V was clipped by 4 bases and J by 2 bases; unmatched bases: 5. There are 15 residues in the CDR3. Germline CDR1 is SGHRS and CDR2 is YFSETQ. CDR3 sequence (DNA): TGCGCCAGCAGCCGGGGACAGGGGATTCAAGAGACCCAGTACTTC. It is translated as CASSRGQGIQETQYF.

This clone was observed a single time. The chain recombines TRBV29-1 with TRBJ1-1; D unresolved. The V and J ends lost 4 bases and 1 base respectively, with 10 bases between them. The CDR3 sequence is 13 residues long. CDR1 is SQVTM and CDR2 is ANQGSEA in the germline V gene. CDR3 protein: CSVVGRENTEAFF. The CDR3 DNA reads TGCAGCGTTGTAGGGCGGGAGAACACTGAAGCTTTCTTT.